This record concerns one T cell receptor beta chain sequence. These data originate in a study of blood T cell repertoires in COVID-19. Study information: COVID-19 samples, acute and convalescent, were from the United States, Italy and Spain. Nucleic acid was either cDNA or gDNA, and it came from T cells, B-cell-depleted T cells, or PBMCs.

Residents of 20 to 25 US areas, aged roughly 18 to 89 years, made up the participants. Membership in each cohort depended on participant-reported clinical history. Only in-frame clones appear in the TCRdb table, and some are missing; sequencing was by immunoSEQ multiplex PCR. The sample has some 300,000 clones; more than 70% are singletons. The receptor was derived from an older woman in a cohort exposed to, infected with or recovered from COVID-19 (not recorded which). Sequencing used PBMCs or T cells enriched from blood (not recorded which).

CDR3 sequence reads: CASSPLAGAGANVLTF. CDR3 bases: TGTGCCAGCAGCCCCCTAGCGGGGGCTGGGGCCAACGTCCTGACTTTC. The chain carries TRBV4-2 and TRBJ2-6; 10 positions match TRBD2. J lost 2 bases, V lost 4 bases, and 2 bases had no gene match. In germline, CDR1 is LGHNA, CDR2 YNFKEQ. The CDR3 runs to 16 residues.